These T cell receptor beta chains were read from a single sample in a study of cytomegalovirus exposure and HLA in healthy donors. Profiled with immunoSEQ multiplex PCR; TCRdb holds only in-frame clones, not every one. Of 150,000 to 200,000 clones in the sample, around 78% were seen once. The sample comprised PBMCs. These receptors came from a woman aged 40 to 50 in good health and CMV-seronegative. Both conserved end residues are part of each CDR3. A D gene is named only where the DNA matches it firmly. Clone size appears in some rows only: once, few, many, or a class for an expanded clone.

CDR3 protein: CASSESPGGGKETQYF; CDR3 DNA: TGTGCCAGCAGTGAATCACCGGGGGGGGGAAAGGAGACCCAGTACTTC; D gene: TRBD2; clone size: .; V gene: TRBV6-1; J gene: TRBJ2-5
CDR3 protein: CASSPQTGTGETQYF; CDR3 DNA: TGCGCCAGCAGCCCACAGACCGGGACAGGAGAGACCCAGTACTTC; D gene: TRBD1; clone size: .; V gene: TRBV5-1; J gene: TRBJ2-5
CDR3 protein: CASGDRVEAFF; CDR3 DNA: TGTGCCAGTGGGGACAGGGTTGAAGCTTTCTTT; D gene: TRBD1; clone size: .; V gene: TRBV19; J gene: TRBJ1-1
CDR3 protein: CAWSSPGLAGGSSYEQYF; CDR3 DNA: TGTGCCTGGAGTTCCCCGGGACTAGCGGGAGGTAGCTCCTACGAGCAGTACTTC; D gene: TRBD2; clone size: .; V gene: TRBV30; J gene: TRBJ2-7
CDR3 protein: CASRVQGQANTEAFF; CDR3 DNA: TGTGCCAGCAGAGTACAGGGGCAAGCGAACACTGAAGCTTTCTTT; D gene: TRBD1; clone size: .; V gene: TRBV2; J gene: TRBJ1-1
CDR3 protein: CASSDLARRYGYTF; CDR3 DNA: TGTGCCAGCAGTGACCTAGCAAGGCGCTATGGCTACACCTTC; D gene: .; clone size: .; V gene: TRBV25-1; J gene: TRBJ1-2
CDR3 protein: CASSLAGTAYEQYF; CDR3 DNA: TGTGCCAGCAGCTTAGCCGGGACAGCCTACGAGCAGTACTTC; D gene: TRBD1; clone size: .; V gene: TRBV7-8; J gene: TRBJ2-7
CDR3 protein: CASSYSYDTQYF; CDR3 DNA: TGTGCCAGCAGCTATTCCTACGATACGCAGTATTTT; D gene: .; clone size: .; V gene: TRBV5-6; J gene: TRBJ2-3
CDR3 protein: CAISEVDRPIRNEQFF; CDR3 DNA: TGTGCCATCAGTGAGGTTGACAGACCTATTCGCAATGAGCAGTTCTTC; D gene: .; clone size: .; V gene: TRBV10-3; J gene: TRBJ2-1
CDR3 protein: CASLRQPNTEAFF; CDR3 DNA: TGTGCCAGCTTACGACAGCCGAACACTGAAGCTTTCTTT; D gene: .; clone size: .; V gene: TRBV6-6; J gene: TRBJ1-1
CDR3 protein: CASSLGGLIDQETQYF; CDR3 DNA: TGTGCCAGCAGCTTGGGTGGGCTAATCGACCAAGAGACCCAGTACTTC; D gene: .; clone size: .; V gene: TRBV5-4; J gene: TRBJ2-5
CDR3 protein: CSVESPTGFNTEAFF; CDR3 DNA: TGCAGCGTCGAAAGTCCCACAGGATTTAACACTGAAGCTTTCTTT; D gene: .; clone size: .; V gene: TRBV29-1; J gene: TRBJ1-1
CDR3 protein: CASSFRTPNTGELFF; CDR3 DNA: TGTGCCAGCAGTTTCCGGACACCTAACACCGGGGAGCTGTTTTTT; D gene: .; clone size: .; V gene: TRBV27; J gene: TRBJ2-2
CDR3 protein: CASSLTGEVGTEAFF; CDR3 DNA: TGTGCCAGCAGCTTAACAGGGGAAGTAGGCACTGAAGCTTTCTTT; D gene: .; clone size: few; V gene: TRBV7-3; J gene: TRBJ1-1
CDR3 protein: CASSRGRGWDEQFF; CDR3 DNA: TGTGCCAGCAGCCGCGGGAGAGGGTGGGATGAGCAGTTCTTC; D gene: TRBD2; clone size: .; V gene: TRBV6-5; J gene: TRBJ2-1
CDR3 protein: CASNLGQGCNQPQHF; CDR3 DNA: TGTGCCAGCAACCTGGGACAGGGTTGCAATCAGCCCCAGCATTTT; D gene: .; clone size: .; V gene: TRBV21-1; J gene: TRBJ1-5
CDR3 protein: CASTGGRNQPQHF; CDR3 DNA: TGTGCCAGCACGGGGGGGCGCAATCAGCCCCAGCATTTT; D gene: .; clone size: .; V gene: TRBV6-1; J gene: TRBJ1-5
CDR3 protein: CASSSRGQPTYEQYF; CDR3 DNA: TGTGCCAGCAGCTCTAGGGGACAGCCCACCTACGAGCAGTACTTC; D gene: TRBD1; clone size: .; V gene: TRBV7-9; J gene: TRBJ2-7
CDR3 protein: CASSSFGGETQYF; CDR3 DNA: TGTGCCAGCAGTAGCTTCGGAGGAGAGACCCAGTACTTC; D gene: .; clone size: few; V gene: TRBV27; J gene: TRBJ2-5
CDR3 protein: CASSPSQGPPYEQYF; CDR3 DNA: TGTGCCAGCTCACCATCACAGGGGCCACCCTACGAGCAGTACTTC; D gene: TRBD1; clone size: .; V gene: TRBV18; J gene: TRBJ2-7
CDR3 protein: CASSLQGRTEAFF; CDR3 DNA: TGCGCCAGCAGCTTACAGGGGAGGACTGAAGCTTTCTTT; D gene: TRBD1; clone size: .; V gene: TRBV5-1; J gene: TRBJ1-1
CDR3 protein: CASSQDPPGLGNTIYF; CDR3 DNA: TGTGCCAGCAGCCAAGATCCCCCAGGGTTAGGAAACACCATATATTTT; D gene: .; clone size: .; V gene: TRBV4-2; J gene: TRBJ1-3
CDR3 protein: CASSFGQGEMNTEAFF; CDR3 DNA: TGTGCCAGCTCATTCGGACAGGGGGAGATGAACACTGAAGCTTTCTTT; D gene: TRBD1; clone size: .; V gene: TRBV18; J gene: TRBJ1-1
CDR3 protein: CAWSDRGRSPLHF; CDR3 DNA: TGTGCCTGGAGTGACAGGGGTCGTTCACCCCTCCACTTT; D gene: TRBD1; clone size: .; V gene: TRBV30; J gene: TRBJ1-6
CDR3 protein: CASSFLGQASNEKLFF; CDR3 DNA: TGTGCCAGCAGTTTCTTAGGACAGGCGTCTAATGAAAAACTGTTTTTT; D gene: TRBD1; clone size: .; V gene: TRBV2; J gene: TRBJ1-4
CDR3 protein: CASSLVGTGQGDFF; CDR3 DNA: TGTGCCAGCAGTTTAGTAGGAACGGGACAGGGAGATTTCTTC; D gene: TRBD1; clone size: few; V gene: TRBV6-1; J gene: TRBJ2-1
CDR3 protein: CSVQQGTTQYF; CDR3 DNA: TGCAGCGTTCAACAGGGGACGACCCAGTACTTC; D gene: TRBD1; clone size: .; V gene: TRBV29-1; J gene: TRBJ2-5
CDR3 protein: CAWETGHRPVTEAFF; CDR3 DNA: TGTGCCTGGGAAACGGGACACCGACCAGTCACTGAAGCTTTCTTT; D gene: .; clone size: .; V gene: TRBV30; J gene: TRBJ1-1
CDR3 protein: CASSEGLAVTDTQYF; CDR3 DNA: TGTGCCAGCAGTGAAGGACTAGCGGTCACAGATACGCAGTATTTT; D gene: TRBD2; clone size: once; V gene: TRBV2; J gene: TRBJ2-3
CDR3 protein: CASSFHATSGANVLTF; CDR3 DNA: TGTGCCAGCAGCTTCCACGCTACTTCTGGGGCCAACGTCCTGACTTTC; D gene: .; clone size: few; V gene: TRBV7-3; J gene: TRBJ2-6
CDR3 protein: CATSREDREDQPQHF; CDR3 DNA: TGTGCCACCAGCAGAGAGGATAGGGAGGATCAGCCCCAGCATTTT; D gene: .; clone size: .; V gene: TRBV15; J gene: TRBJ1-5
CDR3 protein: CASSSLVSNEQFF; CDR3 DNA: TGTGCCAGCAGCTCCCTAGTTAGCAATGAGCAGTTCTTC; D gene: .; clone size: .; V gene: TRBV7-9; J gene: TRBJ2-1
CDR3 protein: CASSKTGENTEAFF; CDR3 DNA: TGTGCCAGCAGTAAGACAGGGGAGAACACTGAAGCTTTCTTT; D gene: TRBD1; clone size: .; V gene: TRBV2; J gene: TRBJ1-1
CDR3 protein: CASSTVQNGYTF; CDR3 DNA: TGTGCCAGTAGTACGGTACAGAACGGCTACACCTTC; D gene: .; clone size: .; V gene: TRBV19; J gene: TRBJ1-2
CDR3 protein: CASSSGVGLLNEQFF; CDR3 DNA: TGCGCCAGCAGCTCGGGAGTAGGACTCCTAAATGAGCAGTTCTTC; D gene: .; clone size: .; V gene: TRBV5-1; J gene: TRBJ2-1
CDR3 protein: CASSEAGTGQETQYF; CDR3 DNA: TGTGCCAGCAGTGAAGCCGGGACAGGCCAAGAGACCCAGTACTTC; D gene: TRBD1; clone size: .; V gene: TRBV6-1; J gene: TRBJ2-5
CDR3 protein: CASSFGLAETDTQYF; CDR3 DNA: TGTGCCAGCAGCTTCGGGCTAGCGGAGACAGATACGCAGTATTTT; D gene: TRBD2; clone size: .; V gene: TRBV7-9; J gene: TRBJ2-3
CDR3 protein: CATRGLADNEQFF; CDR3 DNA: TGTGCCACCAGGGGACTAGCGGATAATGAGCAGTTCTTC; D gene: TRBD2; clone size: few; V gene: TRBV15; J gene: TRBJ2-1
CDR3 protein: CAWSIAGRELFF; CDR3 DNA: TGTGCCTGGAGCATAGCGGGCCGGGAGCTGTTTTTT; D gene: TRBD2; clone size: .; V gene: TRBV30; J gene: TRBJ2-2
CDR3 protein: CASSLGTGVSYEQYF; CDR3 DNA: TGTGCCAGCAGCCTAGGGACAGGGGTCTCCTACGAGCAGTACTTC; D gene: TRBD1; clone size: few; V gene: TRBV6-6; J gene: TRBJ2-7
CDR3 protein: CATLAGGPTDTQYF; CDR3 DNA: TGTGCCACCCTAGCGGGAGGGCCAACAGATACGCAGTATTTT; D gene: TRBD2; clone size: few; V gene: TRBV6-1; J gene: TRBJ2-3
CDR3 protein: CASSSTRSYEQYF; CDR3 DNA: TGCGCCAGCAGCTCCACACGATCCTACGAGCAGTACTTC; D gene: .; clone size: few; V gene: TRBV5-1; J gene: TRBJ2-7
CDR3 protein: CASSEFGRGAFF; CDR3 DNA: TGTGCCAGCAGTGAATTTGGCAGGGGAGCTTTCTTT; D gene: .; clone size: few; V gene: TRBV25-1; J gene: TRBJ1-1
CDR3 protein: CASSLAGRVGTDTQYF; CDR3 DNA: TGTGCCAGCAGCTTGGCGGGCAGGGTCGGCACAGATACGCAGTATTTT; D gene: .; clone size: once; V gene: TRBV5-4; J gene: TRBJ2-3